This T cell receptor beta chain was profiled in a study of blood T cell repertoires in COVID-19 (dated by TCRdb to about 2020). About the study as a whole: Samples from collaborators originated in the United States, Italy and Spain and spanned both the acute and convalescent phases of COVID-19. The material from the prospective study consisted of cDNA or gDNA derived from T cells, B-cell-depleted T cells, or PBMCs. The dataset comprised deeply sampled blood TCRbeta repertoires from subjects exposed to, actively infected with, or recovered from COVID-19. A freely available public database, intended as a resource for researchers studying the immune response to SARS-CoV-2, is where the repertoires were released. Samples came from the ongoing ImmuneRACE study (first 160 participants) plus 1,254 subjects from 6 global collaborators. Nearly every sample came with metadata listing a de-identified subject ID, COVID-19 status, age in years and sex. Where available, HLA class I and class II types were obtained from metadata supplied by the sample provider rather than from assay-based typing. Here is what the overall study found, with its caveats: Clinical and demographic metadata were provided uncurated, with the amount varying by source and participant.

Including the terminal cysteine and phenylalanine, the CDR3 comprises 14 residues. The DNA shown is the 42-base CDR3, in frame from base 1. V gives up 5 bases and J gives up 4 bases, and the segment between their germline ends measures 9 bases. Per the germline V gene (reference sequence), MNHEY is the CDR1 and SMNVEV is the CDR2. The immunoSEQ Assay, a bias-controlled multiplex PCR, was used to amplify TCRbeta CDR3 regions from genomic DNA. Regarding the original processing steps: Within the assay, amplification of reference gene primers was used to estimate how many nucleated cells each sample contained. To quantify the absolute abundance of each unique TCRbeta CDR3 rearrangement, sequence reads were collapsed and filtered. For each sample, productive Simpson clonality was calculated as the square root of Simpson's diversity index over productive rearrangements. The immuneACCESS repertoire file appears here via TCRdb, limited to in-frame rearrangements. These files lack a portion of the clones; in checked studies, under half of the deficit traces to unresolved V genes, and the cause of the others is not known. That table furnishes V, J and clone size, whereas the DNA furnished D and trimming. The sample table contains fewer than 15,000 clones; only one count was recorded for about 90% of them. The top ten clones comprise roughly 17% of the sample.

The collaborating institutions used their own protocols to collect whole blood in K2EDTA tubes. For TCRbeta analysis, collaborators shipped samples in one of three forms: frozen whole blood, isolated PBMCs, or DNA extracted from either of those sample types. A remark on this clone: It lacks a known antigen. No per-base quality is available; no much larger clone lies one base away.

The sample consisted of peripheral blood. This sequence originates from a human donor in a cohort sampled during active COVID-19. The chain employs TRBV27 and TRBJ1-6; the D region possibly corresponds to TRBD1 (6 bases align). The encoded CDR3 is CASSPQGYNSPLHF. The bases are TGTGCCAGCAGTCCGCAGGGGTATAATTCACCCCTCCACTTT.